Detailed here is one T cell receptor beta chain. Its antigen remains unidentified. Clones were sequenced by immunoSEQ multiplex PCR, and TCRdb holds only the in-frame ones, with some missing. This table holds 2,000 to 3,000 clones, about 88% found once. Nucleic acids came from premalignant or tumor cells enriched by macro-dissection. This record belongs to a study of immune evolution from preneoplasia to lung adenocarcinoma. The wider study: HLA loss of heterozygosity: about 7% AIS, about 14% MIA, more than 25% ADC, none AAH. Findings and limits, study-wide: Highest clonality occurred in KRAS-mutant, not EGFR-mutant or double wild-type, nodules.

The germline V gene has CDR1 SGDLS and CDR2 YYNGEE. With 3 bases clipped from V and 3 bases from J, the junction kept 8 bases outside the gene matches. The CDR3 has 17 amino acids. Sequences were obtained from FFPE invasive lung adenocarcinoma tissue. This receptor was taken from a person aged 65 to 85 with invasive lung adenocarcinoma. The chain couples TRBV9 to TRBJ2-7, with 14 bases identical to TRBD2. The CDR3 DNA sequence: TGTGCCAGCAGCGAGGGACTAGCGGGAGAGTCCGTCTACGAGCAGTACTTC. Its protein is CASSEGLAGESVYEQYF.